This T cell receptor beta chain was sequenced for a study of blood T cell repertoires in COVID-19. The wider study: Spain, Italy and the United States supplied samples that represented acute and convalescent COVID-19.

Methods used by the authors: Researchers report that nucleated cell counts were estimated from reference gene primer amplification. Some clones are missing from TCRdb's copy, which holds only in-frame ones; the method was immunoSEQ multiplex PCR. That table is the source of V, J and clone size, and D and trimming were worked out from the DNA. This sample yields 150,000 to 200,000 clones, of which around 87% are seen a single time; around 6.5% belongs to the top ten. With V trimmed by 4 bases and J by 2 bases, 5 bases remained unmatched. CDR3 length equals 15 residues. Germline values: CDR1 MNHEY, CDR2 SVGAGI. By sample fraction, this clone is medium-sized.

Input material: peripheral blood. The chain links TRBV6-5 to TRBJ2-3; 8 bases are a match to TRBD2. The sequence was obtained from a woman older than 75 in a cohort sampled during active or convalescent COVID-19. The CDR3 DNA is TGTGCCAGCAGTTTGGGTAGCGGGGTCACAGATACGCAGTATTTT. It specifies CASSLGSGVTDTQYF.